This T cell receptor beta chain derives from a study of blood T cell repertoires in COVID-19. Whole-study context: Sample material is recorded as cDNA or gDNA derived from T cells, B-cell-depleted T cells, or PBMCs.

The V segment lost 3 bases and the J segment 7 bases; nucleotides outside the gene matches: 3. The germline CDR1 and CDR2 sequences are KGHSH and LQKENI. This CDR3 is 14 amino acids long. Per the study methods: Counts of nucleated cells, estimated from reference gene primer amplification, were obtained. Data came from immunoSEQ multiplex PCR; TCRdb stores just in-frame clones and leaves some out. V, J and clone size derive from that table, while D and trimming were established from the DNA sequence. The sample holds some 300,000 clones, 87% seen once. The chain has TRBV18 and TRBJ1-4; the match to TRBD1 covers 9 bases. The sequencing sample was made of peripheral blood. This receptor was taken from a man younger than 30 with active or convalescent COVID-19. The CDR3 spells CASSPGTGTEKLFF. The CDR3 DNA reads TGTGCCAGCTCACCCGGGACAGGGACTGAAAAACTGTTTTTT.